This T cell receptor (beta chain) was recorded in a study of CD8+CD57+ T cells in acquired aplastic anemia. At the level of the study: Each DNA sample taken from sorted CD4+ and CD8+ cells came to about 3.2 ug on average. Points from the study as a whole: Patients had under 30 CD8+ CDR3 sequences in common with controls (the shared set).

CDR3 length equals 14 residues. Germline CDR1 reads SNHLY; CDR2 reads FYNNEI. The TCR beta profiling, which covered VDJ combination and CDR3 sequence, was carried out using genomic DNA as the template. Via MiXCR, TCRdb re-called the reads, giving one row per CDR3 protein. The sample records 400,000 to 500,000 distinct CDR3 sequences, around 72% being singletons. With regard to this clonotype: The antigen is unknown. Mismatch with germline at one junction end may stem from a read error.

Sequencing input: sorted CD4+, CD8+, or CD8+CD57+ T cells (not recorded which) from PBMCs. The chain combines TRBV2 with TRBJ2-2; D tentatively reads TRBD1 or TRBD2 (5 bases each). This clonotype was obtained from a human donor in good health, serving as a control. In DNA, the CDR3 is TGTGCCAGCAGCTCGAGAGAGGGGTCCGGGGACCTGTTCTTT. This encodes CASSSREGSGDLFF.